A single T cell receptor beta chain is shown here with its context. This entry belongs to a study of blood T cell repertoires in COVID-19. Study in general: Donors in the United States, Italy and Spain gave samples during acute or convalescent COVID-19. T cells, B-cell-depleted T cells, or PBMCs supplied cDNA or gDNA.

V lost 7 bases to trimming and J lost 0 bases, with 9 bases between them. The germline gives CDR1 MNHEY, CDR2 SVGAGI. This CDR3 is built from 13 residues. Methods used by the authors: The authors estimated nucleated cell counts from reference gene primer amplification. Sequencing was performed with immunoSEQ multiplex PCR; in TCRdb, only in-frame clones are kept and a portion is missing. The DNA gave D and trimming, while V, J and clone size come from that table. The sample records under 150,000 clones, about four fifths being singletons. The specimen was peripheral blood. This chain joins TRBV6-5 and TRBJ1-1; D gene ambiguous. This receptor was taken from a man at least 80 years old with acute or convalescent COVID-19. This CDR3 reads CASMGSLNTEAFF. The CDR3 DNA reads as TGTGCCAGCATGGGGAGTTTGAACACTGAAGCTTTCTTT.